These 17 T cell receptor beta chains share one sample of origin, sequenced in a study of identical twins. One entry per CDR3 protein, called by TCRdb with MiXCR from the 5' RACE reads. Of roughly 230,000 distinct CDR3 sequences in the sample, around 8.3% were seen once. These data were also filed under a second study, of yellow fever vaccine responses in identical twins.

The sample was CD8+ T cells sorted from blood. Receptors originate from a woman aged 18-35 years in good health.

This clonotype was recorded many times. The junction differs from germline at one of its ends, possibly a read error. The V gene is TRBV20-1, the J gene TRBJ2-7, with D perhaps matching TRBD2 (5 bases). The CDR3 spans 13 residues. Germline CDR1 and CDR2: DFQATT and SNEGSKA (reference sequence). The CDR3 here is CSARENSDYEQYF. Here the CDR3 DNA reads TGCAGTGCCAGAGAGAATAGCGACTACGAGCAGTACTTC.

The J gene is TRBJ2-7, the V gene TRBV7-2, with D hard to call. Germline loops: CDR1 SGHTA, CDR2 FQGNSA. V lost 4 bases and J 0 bases, leaving 7 bases between the germline ends. This CDR3 comprises 13 residues. In nucleotides, the CDR3 is TGTGCCAGCAGCTACGAAGCCTCCTACGAGCAGTACTTC. It specifies CASSYEASYEQYF.

There are many counts of this clonotype. This chain uses TRBV11-2 with TRBJ2-1, with TRBD2 identical over 7 bases. CDR3 length equals 15 residues. V gave up 5 bases and J gave up 5 bases; unmatched junction bases: 9. In germline, CDR1 is SGHAT, CDR2 FQNNGV. The CDR3 is CASSLSSGVDNEQFF. CDR3 nucleotides: TGTGCCAGCAGCCTTTCCAGCGGGGTTGACAATGAGCAGTTCTTC.

This clonotype was observed at least ten times. The V gene is TRBV5-1, the J gene TRBJ2-3; 9 bases are a match to TRBD1. The J segment lost 4 bases and the V segment lost 4 bases, leaving 4 bases of the junction unmatched. The CDR3 extends over 14 amino acids. CDR1 is SGHRS, CDR2 YFSETQ, per germline. CDR3 residues: CASSEGQGPDTQYF. CDR3 nucleotide sequence: TGCGCCAGCAGCGAGGGACAGGGACCAGATACGCAGTATTTT.

This clonotype has a handful of counts. This chain uses TRBV24-1 with TRBJ2-2; 15 bases match TRBD2. This CDR3 has 17 amino acids. Germline V gene data show CDR1 as KGHDR and CDR2 as SFDVKD. V lost 7 bases, J lost 3 bases, and 5 bases stayed unmatched. CDR3 loop: CATSGLAGGRYTGELFF. Written as DNA, the CDR3 is TGTGCCACCAGCGGACTAGCGGGGGGGCGTTACACCGGGGAGCTGTTTTTT.

A few counts support this clonotype. V is TRBV4-1 and J is TRBJ2-7; D is perhaps TRBD1 (6 bases). Looked up from germline, CDR1 is MGHRA and CDR2 is YSYEKL. This CDR3 spans 12 amino acids. With 3 bases removed from V and 5 bases from J, the gap between germline ends came to 8 bases. CDR3 in amino acids: CASSQGAHEQYF. CDR3 nucleotide sequence: TGCGCCAGCAGCCAGGGGGCCCACGAGCAGTACTTC.

The table lists this clonotype with a few counts. The V call is TRBV6-2 or TRBV6-3, the J call TRBJ2-3; possibly TRBD2 for D (6 bases). Per the germline V gene, CDR1 is MNHEY and CDR2 is SVGEGT. The CDR3 totals 20 residues. The germline V and J ends were trimmed by 3 bases and 0 bases, with 25 bases remaining between them. The CDR3 protein is CASSYSRTGDFVTSTDTQYF. As DNA, the CDR3 is TGTGCCAGCAGTTATTCGCGGACTGGGGACTTCGTGACTAGCACAGATACGCAGTATTTT.

This clonotype appeared many times. This chain joins TRBV12-3 or TRBV12-4 and TRBJ2-5, with D tentatively TRBD2 (5 bases). The V gene lost 1 base and the J gene lost 9 bases, with 15 bases spanning the gap. The CDR3 has 14 residues. The CDR3 nucleotides are TGTGCCAGCAGTTTAGGGCAGGCGGGTTCGGCCCAGTACTTC. Translation gives CASSLGQAGSAQYF.

This clonotype was seen at least ten times. V and J are TRBV29-1 and TRBJ2-1; D ambiguous. Trimming cost V 1 base and J 1 base, with 14 bases left between them. The CDR3 runs 16 residues. From germline, CDR1 is SQVTM and CDR2 ANQGSEA. The CDR3 spells CSVEGEGLPSYNEQFF. CDR3 nucleotide sequence: TGCAGCGTTGAAGGGGAAGGGCTGCCATCCTACAATGAGCAGTTCTTC.

This clonotype was detected only a few times. The V call is TRBV4-2, the J call TRBJ2-3; 13 nucleotides align to TRBD2. The trim removed 4 bases at V and 4 bases at J, leaving 5 bases unmatched. Germline V gene data show CDR1 as LGHNA and CDR2 as YNFKEQ. CDR3 length: 16 amino acids. The CDR3 loop is CASSLPGLAGSDTQYF. The CDR3 nucleotides read TGTGCCAGCAGCCTTCCGGGACTAGCGGGGTCAGATACGCAGTATTTT.

The CDR3 loop is CASSVTGTGVSEQYF. DNA for the CDR3: TGTGCCAGCAGTGTGACCGGGACAGGGGTCTCCGAGCAGTACTTC. The chain links TRBV27 to TRBJ2-7, with 10 nucleotides matching TRBD1. Unmatched junction bases numbered 10, after V lost 5 bases and J lost 6 bases. Looked up from germline, CDR1 is MNHEY and CDR2 is SMNVEV (reference sequence). The CDR3 loop spans 15 amino acids.

As regards this clonotype: One base away lies a much larger clone, so this may be a sequencing read error. The rearrangement uses TRBV11-2 and TRBJ2-5, with 10 positions matching TRBD2. Germline CDR1 and CDR2: SGHAT and FQNNGV. The J segment lost 5 bases and the V segment lost 5 bases, leaving 5 bases of the junction unmatched. This CDR3 spans 14 amino acids. The CDR3 protein is CASSPPLAGETQYF. In nucleotides, the CDR3 is TGTGCCAGCAGCCCTCCACTAGCGGGGGAGACCCAGTACTTC.

This clonotype has more than one count but fewer than ten. V usage is TRBV12-3 or TRBV12-4 and J usage is TRBJ1-5; the match to TRBD1 covers 7 bases. The CDR3 is made up of 14 amino acids. V trimming: 11 bases; J trimming: 0 bases; junction bases outside the gene matches: 7. In DNA form, the CDR3 reads TGTGCCTGTCAACAGGGGAATAGCAATCAGCCCCAGCATTTT. Translating it yields CACQQGNSNQPQHF.

This clonotype was seen at least ten times. The chain is built from TRBV7-6 and TRBJ2-3; the D is unclear. Germline CDR1 and CDR2: SGHVS and FNYEAQ. The length of the CDR3 is 13 residues. Trimming left V 1 base short and J 8 bases short, with 10 bases between. CDR3 amino acids: CASSLDLASTQYF. CDR3 nucleotide sequence: TGTGCCAGCAGCTTAGATTTAGCATCTACGCAGTATTTT.

In its sample, this clonotype was seen a few times. The chain couples TRBV24-1 to TRBJ1-2, with a possible D match to TRBD1 (6 bases). The CDR3 has 14 residues. The V end was cut by 4 bases, the J end by 4 bases, with 12 bases between. The germline gives CDR1 KGHDR, CDR2 SFDVKD. The CDR3 DNA reads TGTGCCACCAGTGACGACAGGTTTATCTATGGCTACACCTTC. Protein: CATSDDRFIYGYTF.

The CDR3 nucleotides read TGTGCCAGCAGCTTAGTGGACAGGGTCACAGATACGCAGTATTTT. This gives the protein CASSLVDRVTDTQYF. This chain links TRBV7-2 with TRBJ2-3; 8 bases fit TRBD1. Per the germline V gene, CDR1 is SGHTA and CDR2 is FQGNSA. The CDR3 spans 15 residues. J lost 2 bases, V lost 1 base, and 2 bases had no gene match. The entire variable domain, with the rest obtained from reference TRBV7-2 and TRBJ2-3, is as follows: GAGVSQSPSNKVTEKGKDVELRCDPISGHTALYWYRQSLGQGLEFLIYFQGNSAPDKSGLPSDRFSAERTGGSVSTLTIQRTQQEDSAVYLCASSLVDRVTDTQYFGPGTRLTVL.

This rearrangement joins TRBV12-3 or TRBV12-4 to TRBJ1-2; weak D call: TRBD1 (6 bases). Trimming cost V 3 bases and J 8 bases, with 19 bases left between them. This CDR3 is built from 15 residues. The CDR3 coding sequence is TGTGCCAGCAGTTTGGGGGGCCCCTGGTTCGAAGGCTACACCTTC. Its protein is CASSLGGPWFEGYTF.